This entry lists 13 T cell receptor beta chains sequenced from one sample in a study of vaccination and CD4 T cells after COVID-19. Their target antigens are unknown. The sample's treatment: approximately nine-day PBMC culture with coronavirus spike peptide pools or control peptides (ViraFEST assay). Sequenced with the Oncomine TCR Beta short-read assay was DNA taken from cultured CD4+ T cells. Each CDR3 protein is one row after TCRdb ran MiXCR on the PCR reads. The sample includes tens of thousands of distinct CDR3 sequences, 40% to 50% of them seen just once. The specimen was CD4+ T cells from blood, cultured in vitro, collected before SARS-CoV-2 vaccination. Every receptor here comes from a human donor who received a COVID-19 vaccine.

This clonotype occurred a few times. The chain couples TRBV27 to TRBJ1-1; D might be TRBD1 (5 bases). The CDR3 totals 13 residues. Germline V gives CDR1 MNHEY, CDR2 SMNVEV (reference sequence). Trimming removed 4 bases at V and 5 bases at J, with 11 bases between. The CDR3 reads CASSSRTLTEAFF. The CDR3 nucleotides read TGTGCCAGCAGTTCACGGACACTGACTGAAGCTTTCTTT.

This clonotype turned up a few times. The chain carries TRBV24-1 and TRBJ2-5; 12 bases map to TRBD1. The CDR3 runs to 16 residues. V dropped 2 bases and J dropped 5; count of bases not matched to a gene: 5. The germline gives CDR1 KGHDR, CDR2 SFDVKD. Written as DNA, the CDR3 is TGTGCCACCAGTGATTGGGGGACAGGGGGCAGTGAGACCCAGTACTTC. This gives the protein CATSDWGTGGSETQYF.

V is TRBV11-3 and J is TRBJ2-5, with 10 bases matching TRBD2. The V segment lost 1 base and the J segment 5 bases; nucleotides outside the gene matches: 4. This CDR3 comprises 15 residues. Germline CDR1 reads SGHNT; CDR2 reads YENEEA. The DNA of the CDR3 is TGTGCCAGCAGCTTAGGCCTAGCGGGGGACGAGACCCAGTACTTC. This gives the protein CASSLGLAGDETQYF.

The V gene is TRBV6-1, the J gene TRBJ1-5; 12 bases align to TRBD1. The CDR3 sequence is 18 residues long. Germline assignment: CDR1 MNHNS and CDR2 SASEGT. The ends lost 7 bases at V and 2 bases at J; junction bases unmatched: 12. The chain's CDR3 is CASTPWGQGAVGNQPQHF. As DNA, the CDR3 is TGTGCCAGCACTCCTTGGGGACAGGGGGCTGTAGGCAATCAGCCCCAGCATTTT.

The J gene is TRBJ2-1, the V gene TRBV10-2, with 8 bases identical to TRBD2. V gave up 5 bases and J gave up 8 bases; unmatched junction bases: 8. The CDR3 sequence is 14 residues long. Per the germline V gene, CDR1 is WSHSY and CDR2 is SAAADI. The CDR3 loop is CASSTPREGHEQFF. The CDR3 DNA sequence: TGCGCCAGCAGTACCCCCCGGGAGGGGCATGAGCAGTTCTTC.

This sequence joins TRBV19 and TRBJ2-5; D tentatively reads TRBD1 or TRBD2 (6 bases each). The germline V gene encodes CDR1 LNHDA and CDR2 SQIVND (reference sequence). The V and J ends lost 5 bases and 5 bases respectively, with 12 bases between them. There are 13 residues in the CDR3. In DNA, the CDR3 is TGTGCCAGTAGTCCCCCGGGGGCGGAGACCCAGTACTTC. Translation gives CASSPPGAETQYF.

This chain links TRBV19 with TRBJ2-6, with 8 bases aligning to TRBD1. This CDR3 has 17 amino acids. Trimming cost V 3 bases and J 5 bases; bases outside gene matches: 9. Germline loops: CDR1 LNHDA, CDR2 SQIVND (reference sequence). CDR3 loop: CASSMSRTGIRANVLTF. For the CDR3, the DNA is TGTGCCAGTAGTATGTCCAGGACAGGGATTCGGGCCAACGTCCTGACTTTC.

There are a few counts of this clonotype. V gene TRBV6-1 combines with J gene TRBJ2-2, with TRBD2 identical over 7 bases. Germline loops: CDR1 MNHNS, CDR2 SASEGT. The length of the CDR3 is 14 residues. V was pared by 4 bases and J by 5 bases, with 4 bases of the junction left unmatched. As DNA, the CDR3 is TGTGCCAGCAGTGTTTTCGGGGGGACCGGGGAGCTGTTTTTT. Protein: CASSVFGGTGELFF.

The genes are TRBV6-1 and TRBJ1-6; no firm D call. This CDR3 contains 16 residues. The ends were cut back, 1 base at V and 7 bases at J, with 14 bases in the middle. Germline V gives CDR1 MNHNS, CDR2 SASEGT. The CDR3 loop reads CASSEGGRPINSPLHF. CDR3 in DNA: TGTGCCAGCAGTGAAGGTGGACGGCCGATCAATTCACCCCTCCACTTT.

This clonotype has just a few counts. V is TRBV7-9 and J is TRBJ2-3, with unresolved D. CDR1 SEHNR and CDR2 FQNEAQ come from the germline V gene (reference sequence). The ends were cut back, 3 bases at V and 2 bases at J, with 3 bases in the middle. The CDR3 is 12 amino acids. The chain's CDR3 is CASSFPTDTQYF. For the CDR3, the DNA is TGTGCCAGCAGCTTCCCCACAGATACGCAGTATTTT.

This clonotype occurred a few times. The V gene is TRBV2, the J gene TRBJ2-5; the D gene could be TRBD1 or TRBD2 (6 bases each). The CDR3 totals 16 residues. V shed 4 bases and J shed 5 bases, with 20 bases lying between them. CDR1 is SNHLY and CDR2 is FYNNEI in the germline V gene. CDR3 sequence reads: CASSARGDTGGETQYF. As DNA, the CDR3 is TGTGCCAGCAGTGCGAGGGGGGACACGGGCGGCGAGACCCAGTACTTC.

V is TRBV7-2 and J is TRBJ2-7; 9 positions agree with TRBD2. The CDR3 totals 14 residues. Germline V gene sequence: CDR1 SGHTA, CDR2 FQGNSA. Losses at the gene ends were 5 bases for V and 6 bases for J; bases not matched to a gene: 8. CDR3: CASSTREGLGEQYF. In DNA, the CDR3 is TGTGCCAGCAGCACGCGGGAGGGCCTAGGCGAGCAGTACTTC.

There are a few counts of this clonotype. The CDR3 DNA follows: TGTGCCACCTTGCAGCGGGGGGGCCGGGAGACCCAGTACTTC. It specifies CATLQRGGRETQYF. The V and J genes are TRBV15 and TRBJ2-5; the match to TRBD2 covers 10 bases. The CDR3 extends over 14 amino acids. The V gene end was trimmed by 8 bases and the J gene end by 5 bases; junction bases not matched to a gene: 8. The germline CDR1 and CDR2 sequences are LNHNV and YYDKDF (reference sequence).